This paragraph covers one T cell receptor beta chain sequence. This table comes from immunoSEQ multiplex PCR, and its TCRdb copy is limited to in-frame clones, with some not included. The sample carries 110,000 to 150,000 clones, approximately 86% recorded once. The data stem from a study of blood T cell repertoires in COVID-19. Germline loops: CDR1 LGHNT, CDR2 FRNRAP. V lost 6 bases to trimming and J lost 0 bases; unmatched junction nucleotides: 13. The CDR3 runs to 18 residues. The sequenced sample consisted of peripheral blood. The chain is built from TRBV12-5 and TRBJ2-3; 9 bases match TRBD1. This clonotype was sampled from a man between 65 and 85 years old with acute or convalescent COVID-19. The CDR3 is CASGSGTGPISSTDTQYF. CDR3 DNA: TGTGCTAGTGGCTCCGGGACAGGGCCCATATCTAGCACAGATACGCAGTATTTT.